The next 9 T cell receptor beta chains were all read from a single sample in a study of shared clonotypes between healthy human individuals. Sequencing used immunoSEQ multiplex PCR; TCRdb keeps in-frame clones, though not all of them. The sample holds roughly 700,000 clones; 74% are singletons and the top ten take about 1.7%. Sequencing used memory CD4+ T cells sorted from blood. Described subset: CD45RA-negative fraction. Receptors were obtained from a woman aged 25 to 45 in good health.

A few counts support this clone. J is TRBJ2-2 and V is TRBV15; D is uncertain. Looked up from germline, CDR1 is LNHNV and CDR2 is YYDKDF (reference sequence). Trimming took 2 bases from V and 7 from J, leaving 14 bases between them. The CDR3 extends over 15 amino acids. In nucleotides, the CDR3 is TGTGCCACCAGCAGATCCGAGGACCTCCTCGGGGAGCTGTTTTTT. Translated, it gives CATSRSEDLLGELFF.

The chain recombines TRBV28 with TRBJ1-2; D not resolved. The CDR3 loop spans 12 amino acids. CDR1 and CDR2 from the germline V gene are MDHEN and SYDVKM. V was clipped by 1 base and J by 3 bases, with 3 bases between them. DNA of the CDR3: TGTGCCAGCAGTTTATTGGACTATGGCTACACCTTC. It encodes CASSLLDYGYTF.

The chain links TRBV15 to TRBJ2-7, with 12 bases matching TRBD2. V lost 3 bases, J lost 5 bases, and 5 bases stayed unmatched. Germline V gene sequence: CDR1 LNHNV, CDR2 YYDKDF (reference sequence). The length of the CDR3 is 15 residues. CDR3 sequence (DNA): TGTGCCACCAGCAGGGGACTAGCGGGTCGGGACGAGCAGTACTTC. Translated: CATSRGLAGRDEQYF.

Of note for this clone: Different DNA sequences within this sample yield the same CDR3. V and J are TRBV30 and TRBJ2-7, with TRBD2 as a possible D gene (5 bases). Germline V gene lookup returns CDR1 GTSNPN and CDR2 SVGIG (reference sequence). This CDR3 contains 11 residues. V lost 2 bases to trimming and J lost 6 bases, with 8 bases between them. Here the CDR3 DNA reads TGTGCCTGGAGTCGGGGTGGCGAGCAGTACTTC. Protein product: CAWSRGGEQYF.

The genes are TRBV6-5 and TRBJ1-1; TRBD1 agrees at 7 bases. The length of the CDR3 is 13 residues. From germline, CDR1 is MNHEY and CDR2 SVGAGI. Trimming cost V 6 bases and J 7 bases; bases outside gene matches: 8. CDR3 sequence reads: CASRNNRDSEAFF. The CDR3 DNA follows: TGTGCCAGCAGAAACAACCGGGACAGTGAAGCTTTCTTT.

The rearrangement uses TRBV7-8 and TRBJ2-7; TRBD1 might be the D (5 bases). The CDR3 has 14 amino acids. The V gene lost 6 bases and the J gene lost 0 bases, with 12 bases spanning the gap. In germline, CDR1 is SGHVS, CDR2 FQNEAQ. The CDR3 is CASRVSGSSYEQYF. In DNA, the CDR3 is TGTGCCAGCAGAGTTTCAGGGTCCTCCTACGAGCAGTACTTC.

The V and J genes are TRBV7-9 and TRBJ1-1, with D possibly TRBD1 on 5 matching bases. The length of the CDR3 is 14 residues. Looked up from germline, CDR1 is SEHNR and CDR2 is FQNEAQ (reference sequence). V was clipped by 5 bases and J by 2 bases, with 12 bases between them. The CDR3 DNA reads TGTGCCAGCAGCACCGACAGTTACAACACTGAAGCTTTCTTT. Residues: CASSTDSYNTEAFF. Variable domain in full (rest from reference TRBV7-9 and TRBJ1-1): DTGVSQNPRHKITKRGQNVTFRCDPISEHNRLYWYRQTLGQGPEFLTYFQNEAQLEKSRLLSDRFSAERPKGSFSTLEIQRTEQGDSAMYLCASSTDSYNTEAFFGQGTRLTVV.

The rearrangement links TRBV28 to TRBJ2-2, with D perhaps TRBD1 or TRBD2 (6 bases each). The CDR3 runs 14 residues. Germline CDR1 MDHEN, CDR2 SYDVKM. Trimming pared 7 bases from V and 6 bases from J, leaving 15 bases between. The CDR3 is CASTRRGAAGELFF. The CDR3 DNA follows: TGTGCCAGCACCCGAAGGGGGGCCGCCGGGGAGCTGTTTTTT. The full variable domain, its missing parts supplied by reference TRBV28 and TRBJ2-2, is DVKVTQSSRYLVKRTGEKVFLECVQDMDHENMFWYRQDPGLGLRLIYFSYDVKMKEKGDIPEGYSVSREKKERFSLILESASTNQTSMYLCASTRRGAAGELFFGEGSRLTVL.

The rearrangement uses TRBV6-1 and TRBJ1-1; 9 nucleotides agree with TRBD1. V was clipped by 6 bases and J by 5 bases; unmatched bases: 7. CDR3 length equals 14 residues. Germline-derived CDR1 and CDR2 are MNHNS and SASEGT. Written as DNA, the CDR3 is TGTGCCAGCAGGAACAGGGGGCGAGAGACTGAAGCTTTCTTT. This encodes CASRNRGRETEAFF.